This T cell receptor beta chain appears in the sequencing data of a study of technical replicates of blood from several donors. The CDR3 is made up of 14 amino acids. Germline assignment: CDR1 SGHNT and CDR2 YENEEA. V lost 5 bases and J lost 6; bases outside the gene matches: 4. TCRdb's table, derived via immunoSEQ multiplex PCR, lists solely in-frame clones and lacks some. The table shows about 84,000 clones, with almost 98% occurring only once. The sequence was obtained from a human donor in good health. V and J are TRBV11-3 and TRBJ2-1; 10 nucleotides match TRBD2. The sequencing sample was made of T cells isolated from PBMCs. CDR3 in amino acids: CASSRLAGVNEQFF. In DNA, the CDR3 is TGTGCCAGCAGCCGTCTAGCGGGAGTCAATGAGCAGTTCTTC.